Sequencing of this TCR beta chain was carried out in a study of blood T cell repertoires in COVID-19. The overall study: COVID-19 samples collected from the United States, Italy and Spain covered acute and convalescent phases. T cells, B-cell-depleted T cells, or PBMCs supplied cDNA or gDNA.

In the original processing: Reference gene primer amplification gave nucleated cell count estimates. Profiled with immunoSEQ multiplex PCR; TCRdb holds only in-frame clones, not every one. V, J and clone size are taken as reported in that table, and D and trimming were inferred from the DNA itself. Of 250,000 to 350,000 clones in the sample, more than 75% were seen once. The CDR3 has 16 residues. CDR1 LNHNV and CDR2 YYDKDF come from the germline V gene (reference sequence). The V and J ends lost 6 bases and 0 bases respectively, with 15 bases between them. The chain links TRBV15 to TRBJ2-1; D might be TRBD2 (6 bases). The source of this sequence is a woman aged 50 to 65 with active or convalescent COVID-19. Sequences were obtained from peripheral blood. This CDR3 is CATRPGGGLSYNEQFF. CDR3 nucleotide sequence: TGTGCCACCAGGCCCGGGGGAGGACTCTCCTACAATGAGCAGTTCTTC.